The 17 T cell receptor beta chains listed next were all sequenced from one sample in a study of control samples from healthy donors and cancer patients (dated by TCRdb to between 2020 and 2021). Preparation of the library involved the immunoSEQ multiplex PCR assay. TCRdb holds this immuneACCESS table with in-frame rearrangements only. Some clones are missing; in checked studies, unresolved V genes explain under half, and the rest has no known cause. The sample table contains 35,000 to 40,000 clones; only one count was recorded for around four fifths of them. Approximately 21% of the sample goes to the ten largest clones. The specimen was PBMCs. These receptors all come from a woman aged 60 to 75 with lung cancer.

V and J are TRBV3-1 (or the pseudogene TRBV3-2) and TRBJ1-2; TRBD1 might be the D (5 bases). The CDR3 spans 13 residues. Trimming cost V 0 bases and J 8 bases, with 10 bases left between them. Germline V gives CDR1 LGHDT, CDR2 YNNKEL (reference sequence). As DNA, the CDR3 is TGTGCCAGCAGCCAAGAGGCAGGGCAAGGCTACACCTTC. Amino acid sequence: CASSQEAGQGYTF.

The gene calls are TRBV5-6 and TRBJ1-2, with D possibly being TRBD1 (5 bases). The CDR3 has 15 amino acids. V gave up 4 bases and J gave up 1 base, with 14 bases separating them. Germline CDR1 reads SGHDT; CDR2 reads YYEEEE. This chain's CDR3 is CASSQPRDGNYGYTF. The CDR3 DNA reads TGTGCCAGCAGCCAGCCCCGGGACGGTAACTATGGCTACACCTTC.

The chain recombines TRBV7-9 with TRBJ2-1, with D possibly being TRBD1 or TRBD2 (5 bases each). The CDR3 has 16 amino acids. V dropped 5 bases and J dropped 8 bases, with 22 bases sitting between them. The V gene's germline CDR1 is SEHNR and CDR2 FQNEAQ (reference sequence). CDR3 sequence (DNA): TGTGCCAGCAGCCAAACTTCGGGGACCATCGTCGATGAGCAGTTCTTC. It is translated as CASSQTSGTIVDEQFF.

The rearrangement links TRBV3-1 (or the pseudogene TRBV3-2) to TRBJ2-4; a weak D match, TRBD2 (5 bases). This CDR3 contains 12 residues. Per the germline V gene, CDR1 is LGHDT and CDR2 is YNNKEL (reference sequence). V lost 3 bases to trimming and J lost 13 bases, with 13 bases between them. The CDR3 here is CASSQPQGLQYF. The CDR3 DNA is TGTGCCAGCAGCCAGCCCCAAGGACTCCAGTACTTC.

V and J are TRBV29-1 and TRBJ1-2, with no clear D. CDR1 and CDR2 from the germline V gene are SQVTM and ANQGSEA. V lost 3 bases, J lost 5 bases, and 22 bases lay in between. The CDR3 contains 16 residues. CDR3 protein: CSVDTSPGVRPYGYTF. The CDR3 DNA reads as TGCAGCGTTGACACATCTCCAGGTGTTCGGCCATATGGCTACACCTTC.

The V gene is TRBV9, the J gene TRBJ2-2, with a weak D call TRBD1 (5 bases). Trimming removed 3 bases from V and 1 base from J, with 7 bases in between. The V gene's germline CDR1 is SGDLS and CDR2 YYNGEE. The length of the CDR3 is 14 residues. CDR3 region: CASSAGQNTGELFF. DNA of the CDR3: TGTGCCAGCAGCGCCGGACAGAACACCGGGGAGCTGTTTTTT.

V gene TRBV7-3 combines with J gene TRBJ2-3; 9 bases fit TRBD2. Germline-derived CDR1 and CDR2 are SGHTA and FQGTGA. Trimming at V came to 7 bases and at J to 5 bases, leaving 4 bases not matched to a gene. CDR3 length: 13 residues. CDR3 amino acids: CASIEAGGDTQYF. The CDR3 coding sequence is TGTGCCAGCATAGAAGCGGGGGGAGATACGCAGTATTTT.

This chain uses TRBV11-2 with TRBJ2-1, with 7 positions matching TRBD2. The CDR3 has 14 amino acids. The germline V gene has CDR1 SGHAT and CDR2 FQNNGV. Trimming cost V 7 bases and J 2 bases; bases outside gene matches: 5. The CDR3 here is CASMGGKTYNEQFF. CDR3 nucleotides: TGTGCCAGCATGGGGGGGAAAACCTACAATGAGCAGTTCTTC.

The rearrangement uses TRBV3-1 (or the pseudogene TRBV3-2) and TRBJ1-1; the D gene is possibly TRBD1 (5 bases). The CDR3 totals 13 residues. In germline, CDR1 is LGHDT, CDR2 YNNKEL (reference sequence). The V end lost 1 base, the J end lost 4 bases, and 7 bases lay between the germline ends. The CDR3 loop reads CASSQGRGTEAFF. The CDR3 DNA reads TGTGCCAGCAGCCAAGGTAGGGGCACTGAAGCTTTCTTT.

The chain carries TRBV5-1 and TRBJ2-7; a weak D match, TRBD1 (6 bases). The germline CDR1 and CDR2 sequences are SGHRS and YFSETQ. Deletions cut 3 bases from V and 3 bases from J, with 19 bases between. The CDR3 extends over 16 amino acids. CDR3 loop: CASSSRGKQALYEQYF. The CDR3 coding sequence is TGCGCCAGCAGCTCAAGGGGGAAACAAGCCCTCTACGAGCAGTACTTC.

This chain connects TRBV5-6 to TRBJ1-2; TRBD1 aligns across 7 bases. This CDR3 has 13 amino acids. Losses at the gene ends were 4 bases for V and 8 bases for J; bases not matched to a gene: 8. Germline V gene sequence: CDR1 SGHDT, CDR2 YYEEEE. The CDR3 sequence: CASSPGQPRGYTF. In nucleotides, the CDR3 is TGTGCCAGCAGCCCGGGACAGCCTAGGGGCTACACCTTC. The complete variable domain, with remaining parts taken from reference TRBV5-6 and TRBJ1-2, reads DAGVTQSPTHLIKTRGQQVTLRCSPKSGHDTVSWYQQALGQGPQFIFQYYEEEERQRGNFPDRFSGHQFPNYSSELNVNALLLGDSALYLCASSPGQPRGYTFGSGTRLTVV.

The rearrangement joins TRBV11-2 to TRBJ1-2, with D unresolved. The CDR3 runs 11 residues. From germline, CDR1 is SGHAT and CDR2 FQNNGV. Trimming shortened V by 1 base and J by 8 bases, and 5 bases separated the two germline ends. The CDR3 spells CASSLGLGYTF. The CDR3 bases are TGTGCCAGCAGCTTAGGGTTGGGCTACACCTTC. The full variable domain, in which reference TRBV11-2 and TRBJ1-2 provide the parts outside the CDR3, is EAGVAQSPRYKIIEKRQSVAFWCNPISGHATLYWYQQILGQGPKLLIQFQNNGVVDDSQLPKDRFSAERLKGVDSTLKIQPAKLEDSAVYLCASSLGLGYTFGSGTRLTVV.

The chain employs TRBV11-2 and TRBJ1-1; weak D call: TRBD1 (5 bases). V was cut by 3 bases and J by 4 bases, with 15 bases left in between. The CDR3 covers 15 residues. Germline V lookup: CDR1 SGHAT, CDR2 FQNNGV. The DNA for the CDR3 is TGTGCCAGCAGCTTCTTAGGGGAGGTGGGCACTGAAGCTTTCTTT. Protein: CASSFLGEVGTEAFF.

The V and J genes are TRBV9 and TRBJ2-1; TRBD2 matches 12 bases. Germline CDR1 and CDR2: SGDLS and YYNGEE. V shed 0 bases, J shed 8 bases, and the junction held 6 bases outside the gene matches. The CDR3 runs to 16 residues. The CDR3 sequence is CASSVVLAGGGDEQFF. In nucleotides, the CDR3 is TGTGCCAGCAGCGTAGTCCTAGCGGGAGGGGGCGATGAGCAGTTCTTC.

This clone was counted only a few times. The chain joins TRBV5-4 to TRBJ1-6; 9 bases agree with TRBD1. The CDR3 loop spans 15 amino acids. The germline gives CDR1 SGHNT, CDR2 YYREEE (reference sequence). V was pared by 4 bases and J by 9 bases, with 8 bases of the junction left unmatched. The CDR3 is CASSANRGLGSPLHF. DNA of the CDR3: TGTGCCAGCAGCGCGAACAGGGGGCTTGGTTCACCCCTCCACTTT.

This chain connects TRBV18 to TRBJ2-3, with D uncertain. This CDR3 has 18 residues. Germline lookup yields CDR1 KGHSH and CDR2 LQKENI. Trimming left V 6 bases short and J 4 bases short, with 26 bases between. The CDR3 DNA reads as TGTGCCAGCTCCCCTTATCCCATGATTAGGGATTACGCAGATACGCAGTATTTT. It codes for CASSPYPMIRDYADTQYF.

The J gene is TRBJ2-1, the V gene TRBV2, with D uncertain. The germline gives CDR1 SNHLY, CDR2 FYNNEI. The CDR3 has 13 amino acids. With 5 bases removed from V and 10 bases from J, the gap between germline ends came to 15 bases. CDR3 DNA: TGTGCCAGCAGTCTGACCCTAGACGGGGAGCAGTTCTTC. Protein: CASSLTLDGEQFF.